A single T cell receptor (beta chain) is shown here with its context. Its antigen is undetermined. This PCR relied on a set of 60 Vbeta primers and 13 Jbeta primers. TCRdb's table, derived via immunoSEQ multiplex PCR, lists solely in-frame clones and lacks some. The sample lists tens of thousands of clones, 78% seen once, with around 4.6% in the top ten. Germline-derived CDR1 and CDR2 are GTSNPN and SVGIG (reference sequence). J lost 4 bases, V lost 2 bases, and 7 bases had no gene match. CDR3 length: 15 amino acids. The entry originates in a study of cytomegalovirus exposure and HLA in healthy donors. Study-wide findings and caveats: Reportedly, fewer N-insertions than the roughly 690-donor mean appeared in an Asian-associated ancestry cluster in a later analysis. It was likely that a cluster of highly shared sequence variants was a sequencing artifact. The study flagged 150 to 200 TCR beta chains as cytomegalovirus-associated. Some V segments (TRBV6-2 and TRBV6-3 among them) were excluded as indistinguishable.

This receptor was identified in a woman aged 40 to 50 in good health and CMV-seropositive. V usage is TRBV30 and J usage is TRBJ2-7; 11 bases map to TRBD2. The specimen sequenced was PBMCs. CDR3 sequence reads: CAWSFSGRGDYEQYF. The CDR3 bases are TGTGCCTGGAGTTTTAGCGGGAGGGGAGATTACGAGCAGTACTTC.